These 29 T cell receptor beta chains came from one sample sequenced in a study of CD8+ T cells in alopecia areata. RNA was extracted and reverse transcribed into cDNA as the sequencing template. Assay used: immunoSEQ multiplex PCR; TCRdb lists only in-frame clones, some missing. The sample was found to contain over 100,000 clones, and every one recurs. Sequenced material: lesional skin. These receptors were collected from a C3H/HeJ mouse with alopecia areata. For this strain, the MHC haplotype corresponds to H2-k.

Concerning this clone itself: All gene names here are mouse names. The CDR3 extends 4 residues past the end of the read, so its final part is completed from the germline J gene. J is TRBJ2-7 and V is TRBV1, with 7 bases matching TRBD2. The V segment lost 3 bases and the J segment 0 bases; nucleotides outside the gene matches: 8. This CDR3 contains 16 residues. Germline V CDR1 and CDR2: NSQYPW, LRSPGD (reference sequence). The CDR3 DNA, read in part, is TGCACCTGCAGTGCGGGGCCTCTGGGGGACTCCTAT. Translating gives CTCSAGPLGDSY. The entire CDR3 protein reads CTCSAGPLGDSYEQYF.

This clone was recorded a few times. Mouse names are used for the genes. The missing CDR3 end, 4 residues past where the read stops, is filled in from the germline J gene. The rearrangement joins TRBV19 to TRBJ2-7, with D perhaps TRBD2 (7 bases). CDR1 and CDR2 (germline): FNHDT, SITEND (reference sequence). The CDR3 contains 11 residues. The CDR3 is CASLGAYEQYF. CDR3 DNA, as far as it was read: TGTGCCAGCCTGGGGGCTTAT.

On this clone: Germline and genes: mouse. The missing CDR3 end, 4 residues past where the read stops, is filled in from the germline J gene. V and J are TRBV13-3 and TRBJ2-7; 10 positions agree with TRBD1. The CDR3 is 15 amino acids. Germline lookup yields CDR1 NNHDY and CDR2 SYVADS. CDR3 residues: CASSDSTGGAYEQYF. Partial CDR3 DNA: TGTGCCAGCAGTGACTCGACAGGGGGCGCGTAT.

This clone was recorded a few times. Each gene name is a mouse one. The read stops 4 residues short of the end of the CDR3; the missing end is completed from the germline J gene. The J gene is TRBJ2-4, the V gene TRBV13-3; 8 nucleotides match TRBD2. CDR3 length: 14 amino acids. Germline CDR1 NNHDY, CDR2 SYVADS. The covered CDR3 bases are TGTGCCAGCAGTCCTACTGGGGGAGAAAAC. This gives the protein CASSPTGGEN. The entire CDR3 is CASSPTGGENTLYF.

This clone was seen only a few times. Gene names are mouse gene names. The read halts 4 residues ahead of the CDR3 end, with the missing end drawn from the germline J gene. The chain carries TRBV16 and TRBJ1-4; 9 bases map to TRBD1. Germline V lookup: CDR1 SGHSA, CDR2 FRNQAP. The CDR3 is made up of 15 amino acids. The J segment lost 3 bases and the V segment lost 3 bases, leaving 2 bases of the junction unmatched. This CDR3 reads CASSFGTGTNERLFF. Incomplete CDR3 DNA: TGTGCAAGCAGCTTCGGGACAGGGACCAACGAA.

The sample holds a few counts of this clone. Mouse gene names and germline throughout. The read ends 4 residues early relative to the CDR3; the germline J gene fills the gap. The V call is TRBV31, the J call TRBJ2-1, with D perhaps matching TRBD1 (7 bases). Germline lookup yields CDR1 GKSSPN and CDR2 SITVG. The CDR3 is 13 residues long. The sequenced part of the CDR3 DNA is TGTGCCTGGAGTCTGAGGGGGCTGGCT. Translation: CAWSLRGLA. The entire CDR3 is CAWSLRGLAEQFF.

A remark on this clone: The germline and genes are mouse ones. The CDR3 extends 4 residues past the end of the read, so its final part is completed from the germline J gene. The chain links TRBV19 to TRBJ2-7; tentative D call: TRBD1 (6 bases). Looked up from germline, CDR1 is FNHDT and CDR2 is SITEND (reference sequence). This CDR3 has 13 residues. The germline V and J ends were trimmed by 4 bases and 3 bases, with 11 bases remaining between them. This CDR3 reads CASSPGQDYEQYF. Partial CDR3 DNA: TGTGCCAGCAGTCCGGGACAAGACTAT.

This clone was seen only a few times. Gene names refer to mouse genes. Here the CDR3 reads CASSDEGGRPETLYF. Partial CDR3 DNA: TGTGCCAGCAGTGATGAGGGGGGGCGCCCAGAA. The J gene is TRBJ2-3, the V gene TRBV13-3, with TRBD2 identical over 8 bases. The read ends 4 residues shy of where the CDR3 ends; the end is completed using the germline J gene. The CDR3 is 15 amino acids. Per the germline V gene, CDR1 is NNHDY and CDR2 is SYVADS. The V segment lost 0 bases and the J segment 4 bases; nucleotides outside the gene matches: 4.

This clone showed up just a few times. Gene names are mouse gene names. CDR3 DNA (partial): TGTGCCAGCAGTGTAAGACTGGGGGGGGAAGAC. Amino acid sequence: CASSVRLGGED. The CDR3 as a whole reads CASSVRLGGEDTQYF. V and J are TRBV13-3 and TRBJ2-5; TRBD2 matches at 11 bases. The read ends 4 residues shy of where the CDR3 ends; the end is completed using the germline J gene. CDR3 length: 15 amino acids. CDR1 is NNHDY, CDR2 SYVADS, per germline. Full variable domain (outside the CDR3, taken from reference TRBV13-3 and TRBJ2-5): EAAVTQSPRSKVAVTGGKVTLSCHQTNNHDYMYWYRQDTGHGLRLIHYSYVADSTEKGDIPDGYKASRPSQENFSLILELASLSQTAVYFCASSVRLGGEDTQYFGPGTRLLVL.

Turning to this clone: Here the gene names and germline are mouse. The sequenced fragment ends 4 residues before the CDR3 boundary, so the rest is inferred from the germline J gene. V is TRBV13-3 and J is TRBJ1-2; TRBD1 is a possible D gene (6 bases). Trimming took 2 bases from V and 4 from J, leaving 12 bases between them. This CDR3 has 14 amino acids. Germline loops: CDR1 NNHDY, CDR2 SYVADS. The part of the CDR3 DNA that was read is TGTGCCAGCAGTGAAGGGGGGGCGAGCTCC. Its protein is CASSEGGASS. The full CDR3 protein reads CASSEGGASSDYTF.

As for this clone: The genes are named according to mouse. The observed sequence ends 4 residues before the CDR3 terminus, with the missing tail filled in from the germline J gene. The chain has TRBV13-2 and TRBJ2-1; D is undetermined. CDR1 is NNHNN, CDR2 SYGAGS, per germline (reference sequence). The CDR3 is 12 residues long. CDR3 loop: CASGDRWAEQFF. The CDR3 bases that were read are TGTGCCAGCGGTGATCGCTGGGCT.

Note on this clone: Germline and genes here are mouse. The read is 4 residues too short to cover the CDR3 end, so that end is filled in from the germline J gene. J is TRBJ2-3 and V is TRBV17, with 7 positions matching TRBD1. Germline CDR1 and CDR2: MNHDT and YYDKIL. The CDR3 consists of 13 residues. The CDR3 bases that were read are TGTGCTAGCAGCGACAGGGTGGGAGAA. Its translation: CASSDRVGE. From start to end, the CDR3 is CASSDRVGETLYF.

Notes on this clone: Gene and germline names: mouse. The read ends 4 residues before the CDR3 terminus; that terminus is restored from the germline J gene. V is TRBV19 and J is TRBJ2-4; 10 bases are a match to TRBD1. Germline V gene sequence: CDR1 FNHDT, CDR2 SITEND (reference sequence). This CDR3 is built from 16 residues. The ends lost 2 bases at V and 0 bases at J; junction bases unmatched: 3. This CDR3 reads CASSIGQGGSQNTLYF. The DNA read from the CDR3 is TGTGCCAGCAGTATTGGACAGGGGGGTAGTCAAAAC.

In regard to this clone: Gene names denote mouse genes. Sequencing ends 4 residues short of the CDR3 end; the germline J gene provides the rest. The chain is built from TRBV1 and TRBJ2-5; D is ambiguous. The CDR3 extends over 15 amino acids. V lost 3 bases to trimming and J lost 0 bases, with 10 bases between them. Germline V gene sequence: CDR1 NSQYPW, CDR2 LRSPGD (reference sequence). The CDR3 DNA, read in part, is TGCACCTGCAGTGCCCTAAAACACAACCAAGAC. Its translation is CTCSALKHNQD. The complete CDR3 sequence is CTCSALKHNQDTQYF.

This clone was detected a few times. The listed genes are named as in mouse. Read data end 4 residues before the CDR3 end; the end is taken from the germline J gene. The V call is TRBV13-3, the J call TRBJ2-1; 7 nucleotides agree with TRBD2. CDR1 and CDR2 from the germline V gene are NNHDY and SYVADS. The CDR3 is 15 amino acids. V gave up 2 bases and J gave up 6 bases; unmatched junction bases: 8. CDR3 region: CASSDLGVFGAEQFF. Incomplete CDR3 DNA: TGTGCCAGCAGTGACCTGGGGGTTTTTGGTGCT.

Ten or more counts support this clone. The gene symbols are mouse symbols. The read finishes 4 residues shy of the CDR3 end, and the germline J gene is used to complete it. The V call is TRBV13-3, the J call TRBJ2-1; D is unresolved. The CDR3 runs 13 residues. Trimming removed 7 bases at V and 0 bases at J, with 8 bases between. The V gene's germline CDR1 is NNHDY and CDR2 SYVADS. The CDR3 region is CASSEGNYAEQFF. CDR3 bases read: TGTGCCAGCTCGGAGGGTAACTATGCT.

Of note for this clone: A mismatch at residue 12 separates the TCRdb protein from the translated DNA, so the protein presented here was translated from the DNA. Gene labels here are mouse ones. The CDR3 end falls 3 residues outside the read, so it is completed with the germline J gene. The chain employs TRBV1 and TRBJ1-6; 7 bases fit TRBD1. TRBJ1-6 is sorted into the ORF group, with uncertain function. The germline gives CDR1 NSQYPW, CDR2 LRSPGD (reference sequence). The CDR3 extends over 15 amino acids. V gave up 4 bases and J gave up 5 bases; unmatched junction bases: 5. CDR3 DNA (partial): TGCACCTGCAGTGGACAGGGAGGGAATAATTCGCCC. This encodes CTCSGQGGNNSP. The whole CDR3 sequence reads CTCSGQGGNNSPLYF.

As concerns this clone: Gene and germline names: mouse. The read finishes 4 residues shy of the CDR3 end, and the germline J gene is used to complete it. The rearrangement links TRBV19 to TRBJ1-1, with 9 positions matching TRBD1. CDR1 is FNHDT and CDR2 is SITEND in the germline V gene (reference sequence). V lost 6 bases and J lost 2; bases outside the gene matches: 8. The CDR3 is made up of 15 amino acids. CDR3: CASTSTGGGNTEVFF. CDR3 DNA (partial): TGTGCCAGCACCTCGACAGGGGGAGGCAACACA.

This clone was seen more than once but under ten times. Genes and germline come from the mouse. The CDR3 end is not reached by the read, which stops 4 residues before it; the germline J gene fills it in. V gene TRBV13-2 combines with J gene TRBJ2-7, with TRBD2 identical over 9 bases. Germline values: CDR1 NNHNN, CDR2 SYGAGS (reference sequence). Trimming at V came to 1 base and at J to 3 bases, leaving 5 bases not matched to a gene. This CDR3 is 15 amino acids long. The covered CDR3 bases are TGTGCCAGCGGTGATACTGGGGGGCCCTACTAT. It is translated as CASGDTGGPYY. The whole CDR3 region reads CASGDTGGPYYEQYF.

This clone was counted only a few times. Gene names follow the mouse nomenclature. The read finishes 4 residues shy of the CDR3 end, and the germline J gene is used to complete it. The chain recombines TRBV14 with TRBJ2-5; TRBD2 is a possible D gene (6 bases). In germline, CDR1 is SGHDT, CDR2 FRDEAV. V lost 5 bases and J lost 0, with 10 bases in between. This CDR3 region has 14 residues. The covered CDR3 bases are TGTGCCAGCAGGATTGGGGGTAACCAAGAC. It translates to CASRIGGNQD. The whole CDR3 protein reads CASRIGGNQDTQYF. Full variable domain (remainder filled in from reference TRBV14 and TRBJ2-5): EAGVTQSPRYAVLQEGQAVSFWCDPISGHDTLYWYQQPRDQGPQLLVYFRDEAVIDNSQLPSDRFSAVRPKGTNSTLKIQSAKQGDTATYLCASRIGGNQDTQYFGPGTRLLVL.

This clone was observed a few times. Gene names are the mouse ones. The read falls 4 residues short of the CDR3 end, and the missing part is taken from the germline J gene. The V gene is TRBV13-3, the J gene TRBJ2-1; 11 positions agree with TRBD2. The V gene's germline CDR1 is NNHDY and CDR2 SYVADS. This CDR3 contains 16 residues. V shed 1 base, J shed 4 bases, and the junction held 4 bases outside the gene matches. CDR3 DNA, as far as it was read: TGTGCCAGCAGTGATCCTCGACTGGGGGGGTATGCT. This sequence encodes CASSDPRLGGYA. The whole CDR3 reads CASSDPRLGGYAEQFF.

This clone was seen only a few times. Translating the DNA gives a protein that differs from the TCRdb entry at residue 10; the protein shown here is that DNA translation. Each gene name is a mouse one. From the germline J gene comes the end of the CDR3, since the read stops 3 residues before it. V and J are TRBV19 and TRBJ1-6; D remains ambiguous. TRBJ1-6 falls under the ORF class, with uncertain function. The CDR3 extends over 13 amino acids. CDR1 is FNHDT, CDR2 SITEND, per germline (reference sequence). V lost 3 bases and J lost 4, with 5 bases in between. Here the CDR3 reads CASSTVYNSPLYF. CDR3 DNA, as far as it was read: TGTGCCAGCAGTACTGTATATAATTCGCCC.

A word on this clone: The gene names here belong to mouse. Read sequence stops 4 residues before the CDR3 end, and the germline J gene provides the missing end. J is TRBJ1-2 and V is TRBV13-1; 7 bases match TRBD1. Germline-derived CDR1 and CDR2 are NSHNY and SYGAGN. V was clipped by 5 bases and J by 2 bases; unmatched bases: 6. This CDR3 comprises 14 residues. The chain's CDR3 is CASRALQGNSDYTF. The DNA read from the CDR3 is TGTGCCAGCAGGGCCTTACAGGGGAACTCC.

For this clone: DNA and listed protein disagree at residue 13, so the protein shown here was translated from the DNA. All gene names here are mouse names. The read stops 3 residues short of the end of the CDR3; the missing end is completed from the germline J gene. The V gene is TRBV13-3, the J gene TRBJ1-6; 10 bases are shared with TRBD1. TRBJ1-6 belongs to the ORF category, with a function that is uncertain. The CDR3 totals 16 residues. The V segment lost 3 bases and the J segment 7 bases; nucleotides outside the gene matches: 7. Looked up from germline, CDR1 is NNHDY and CDR2 is SYVADS. CDR3 in amino acids: CASSAPGQGRNSPLYF. Incomplete CDR3 DNA: TGTGCCAGCAGTGCGCCGGGACAGGGGAGAAATTCGCCC.

A note on this clone: Genes and germline come from the mouse. The read gets to within 4 residues of the CDR3 end, and the germline J gene fills in the rest. The J gene is TRBJ2-4, the V gene TRBV13-3; D is unresolved. The CDR3 covers 14 residues. In germline, CDR1 is NNHDY, CDR2 SYVADS. V was cut by 2 bases and J by 2 bases, with 9 bases left in between. The chain's CDR3 is CASSEAEIQNTLYF. CDR3 DNA, as far as it was read: TGTGCCAGCAGTGAAGCTGAAATTCAAAAC.

This clone has just a few counts. The gene names given are mouse names. The DNA read from the CDR3 is TGTGCCAGCAGCCTCGGGACTGGGGGGAGCTCCTAT. Translating gives CASSLGTGGSSY. From start to end, the CDR3 is CASSLGTGGSSYEQYF. This chain links TRBV13-3 with TRBJ2-7, with TRBD2 matching 12 bases. The read terminates 4 residues before the CDR3 end, so the remaining end is supplied by the germline J gene. The CDR3 sequence is 16 residues long. Germline V CDR1 and CDR2: NNHDY, SYVADS. The V gene end was trimmed by 5 bases and the J gene end by 0 bases; junction bases not matched to a gene: 6.

This clone was observed many times. Gene names and germline refer to mouse. Read data end 4 residues before the CDR3 end; the end is taken from the germline J gene. The chain uses TRBV19 and TRBJ2-7; 11 bases match TRBD2. With 2 bases clipped from V and 0 bases from J, the junction kept 1 base outside the gene matches. The germline V gene encodes CDR1 FNHDT and CDR2 SITEND (reference sequence). The CDR3 has 15 residues. The CDR3 protein is CASSMTGGDSYEQYF. CDR3 DNA, as far as it was read: TGTGCCAGCAGTATGACTGGGGGGGACTCCTAT.

Notes on this clone: The genes and germline here are from mouse. The CDR3 is cut off 4 residues early in the read; its end comes from the germline J gene. The rearrangement joins TRBV14 to TRBJ2-7; TRBD1 matches at 7 bases. V was pared by 5 bases and J by 0 bases, with 5 bases of the junction left unmatched. Looked up from germline, CDR1 is SGHDT and CDR2 is FRDEAV. The CDR3 loop spans 14 amino acids. The CDR3 sequence: CASRPGTDSYEQYF. The CDR3 DNA, read in part, is TGTGCCAGCAGGCCCGGGACAGACTCCTAT.

This clone appeared many times. Gene names are mouse gene names. The read stops 4 residues short of the end of the CDR3; the missing end is completed from the germline J gene. V usage is TRBV13-3 and J usage is TRBJ1-1; weak D call: TRBD1 (6 bases). This CDR3 has 14 residues. Germline V gene sequence: CDR1 NNHDY, CDR2 SYVADS. CDR3 sequence: CASSGLGGRREVFF. Partial CDR3 DNA: TGTGCCAGCAGCGGACTGGGGGGGCGCAGA.